This is a list of T cell receptor beta chains from one sample in a study of cytotoxic CD8 clonotypes in ibrutinib-treated CLL. TCRdb's copy holds only in-frame clones and misses some; the assay was immunoSEQ multiplex PCR. The sample contains roughly 330,000 clones, roughly 67% of which appear only once. This sample comprised PBMCs, obtained after 36 months of ibrutinib treatment. The source is a human donor with chronic lymphocytic leukemia. Each CDR3 is given with its conserved first and last residue. Each record gives: V gene, clone size, D gene, J gene, CDR3 protein, CDR3 DNA. The D gene is left open where the match is weak. Only part of the rows carry a size: once, few, many, or a class if the clone is expanded.

>TRBV6-1|NA|NA|TRBJ2-1
CASSLQGNEQFF
TGTGCCAGCAGTCTCCAGGGAAATGAGCAGTTCTTC
>TRBV15|NA|TRBD1|TRBJ2-7
CATSYRTGVRIYEQYF
TGTGCCACCAGTTACCGAACAGGGGTCCGAATCTACGAGCAGTACTTC
>TRBV4-1|NA|NA|TRBJ1-2
CASSQVGHFDNYGYTF
TGCGCCAGCAGCCAAGTTGGGCACTTCGATAACTATGGCTACACCTTC
>TRBV9|NA|TRBD2|TRBJ2-3
CASSVGLAGGHRTDTQYF
TGTGCCAGCAGCGTAGGGCTAGCGGGGGGGCATCGCACAGATACGCAGTATTTT
>TRBV5-4|NA|TRBD2|TRBJ2-4
CASSSGLAGLNIQYF
TGTGCCAGCAGCTCGGGACTAGCGGGATTAAACATTCAGTACTTC
>TRBV4-1|NA|NA|TRBJ2-1
CASSLRGWGMSNEQFF
TGCGCCAGCAGCCTCCGAGGTTGGGGAATGTCCAATGAGCAGTTCTTC
>TRBV29-1|NA|NA|TRBJ2-7
CSVQSWLSYEQYF
TGCAGCGTTCAATCGTGGCTGTCCTACGAGCAGTACTTC
>TRBV4-1|NA|NA|TRBJ1-3
CASSPAESGNTIYF
TGCGCCAGCAGCCCCGCGGAATCTGGAAACACCATATATTTT
>TRBV5-4|NA|NA|TRBJ2-2
CASSLWGAGLRITGELFF
TGTGCCAGCAGCTTGTGGGGGGCGGGGCTGCGTATCACCGGGGAGCTGTTTTTT
>TRBV4-1|NA|TRBD2|TRBJ2-7
CASSRTSGSSYEQYF
TGCGCCAGCAGCCGCACTAGCGGAAGCTCCTACGAGCAGTACTTC
>TRBV2|few|NA|TRBJ1-6
CASSELAGGSPLHF
TGTGCCAGCAGTGAATTGGCAGGAGGATCACCCCTCCACTTT
>TRBV5-4|few|NA|TRBJ1-6
CASSFRGYSPLHF
TGTGCCAGCAGCTTTCGGGGTTACTCACCCCTCCACTTT
>TRBV19|NA|NA|TRBJ2-3
CASSIGPGSTDTQYF
TGTGCCAGTAGTATAGGTCCCGGGAGCACAGATACGCAGTATTTT
>TRBV27|NA|NA|TRBJ2-1
CASRQGGRSYNEQFF
TGTGCCAGCAGGCAGGGAGGTCGGTCCTACAATGAGCAGTTCTTC
>TRBV9|NA|NA|TRBJ1-1
CASSVPNGRGHF
TGTGCCAGCAGCGTACCCAACGGGCGGGGCCACTTT
>TRBV29-1|NA|TRBD2|TRBJ2-5
CSVRGLAKQETQYF
TGCAGCGTTAGGGGACTAGCAAAACAAGAGACCCAGTACTTC
>TRBV5-1|NA|NA|TRBJ1-3
CASSLEGTRNTIYF
TGCGCCAGCAGCTTGGAGGGAACGAGAAACACCATATATTTT
>TRBV4-1|NA|NA|TRBJ2-5
CASSHVGEETQYF
TGCGCCAGCAGCCACGTCGGTGAAGAGACCCAGTACTTC
>TRBV4-3|NA|NA|TRBJ2-5
CASSRSGAGGQETQYF
TGCGCCAGCAGCCGTTCGGGGGCGGGTGGGCAAGAGACCCAGTACTTC
>TRBV11-2|once|TRBD2|TRBJ2-7
CASSLVRGGLSSYEQYF
TGTGCCAGCAGCTTAGTGCGGGGGGGCCTCTCCAGTTACGAGCAGTACTTC
>TRBV27|NA|TRBD2|TRBJ2-1
CASSPRTSGRAAYNEQFF
TGTGCCAGCAGTCCCCGGACTAGCGGGAGAGCGGCCTACAATGAGCAGTTCTTC
>TRBV5-4|NA|NA|TRBJ1-1
CASSLAYRSNTEAFF
TGTGCCAGCAGCTTGGCTTACAGATCGAACACTGAAGCTTTCTTT
>TRBV5-6|NA|NA|TRBJ2-3
CASSLVTTDTQYF
TGTGCCAGCAGCTTGGTGACCACAGATACGCAGTATTTT
>TRBV2|NA|NA|TRBJ1-6
CASRDYNSPLHF
TGTGCCAGCAGGGATTATAATTCACCCCTCCACTTT
>TRBV15|NA|NA|TRBJ2-7
CATSTRAGGYEQYF
TGTGCCACCAGCACCAGGGCAGGCGGCTACGAGCAGTACTTC
>TRBV9|few|NA|TRBJ1-1
CASSGTVNTEAFF
TGTGCCAGCAGCGGGACAGTGAACACTGAAGCTTTCTTT
>TRBV4-1|NA|NA|TRBJ2-7
CASSQPWSYEQYF
TGCGCCAGCAGCCAACCCTGGTCCTACGAGCAGTACTTC
>TRBV7-2|few|NA|TRBJ2-2
CASSLTGANTGELFF
TGTGCCAGCAGCTTAACAGGAGCGAACACCGGGGAGCTGTTTTTT
>TRBV18|NA|NA|TRBJ2-7
CASSPNRTKYF
TGTGCCAGCTCACCAAACCGGACCAAGTACTTC
>TRBV7-2|NA|TRBD1|TRBJ2-7
CASSRGTGGPREQYF
TGTGCCAGCAGCCGTGGGACAGGGGGCCCGAGGGAGCAGTACTTC
>TRBV21-1|NA|NA|TRBJ2-5
CASIPTEYQETQYF
TGTGCCAGCATCCCGACGGAGTACCAAGAGACCCAGTACTTC
>TRBV28|NA|NA|TRBJ2-7
CASSPPLAHLYEQYF
TGTGCCAGCAGTCCTCCATTGGCACACCTCTACGAGCAGTACTTC
>TRBV7-2|NA|NA|TRBJ2-5
CASSLGRPETQYF
TGTGCCAGCAGCTTAGGACGCCCAGAGACCCAGTACTTC
>TRBV5-8|NA|NA|TRBJ1-4
CASSLEWGDGEKLFF
TGTGCCAGCAGCTTGGAATGGGGAGACGGGGAAAAACTGTTTTTT
>TRBV27|NA|TRBD1|TRBJ2-1
CASSLFRGLSSYNEQFF
TGTGCCAGCAGTTTATTCAGGGGGCTTAGCTCCTACAATGAGCAGTTCTTC
>TRBV6-5|NA|NA|TRBJ1-2
CASRDGTGFGYTF
TGTGCCAGCAGAGATGGAACAGGATTCGGCTACACCTTC
>TRBV11-2|NA|NA|TRBJ2-7
CASRWEIASSSYEQYF
TGTGCCAGCAGATGGGAAATAGCTAGTAGCTCCTACGAGCAGTACTTC